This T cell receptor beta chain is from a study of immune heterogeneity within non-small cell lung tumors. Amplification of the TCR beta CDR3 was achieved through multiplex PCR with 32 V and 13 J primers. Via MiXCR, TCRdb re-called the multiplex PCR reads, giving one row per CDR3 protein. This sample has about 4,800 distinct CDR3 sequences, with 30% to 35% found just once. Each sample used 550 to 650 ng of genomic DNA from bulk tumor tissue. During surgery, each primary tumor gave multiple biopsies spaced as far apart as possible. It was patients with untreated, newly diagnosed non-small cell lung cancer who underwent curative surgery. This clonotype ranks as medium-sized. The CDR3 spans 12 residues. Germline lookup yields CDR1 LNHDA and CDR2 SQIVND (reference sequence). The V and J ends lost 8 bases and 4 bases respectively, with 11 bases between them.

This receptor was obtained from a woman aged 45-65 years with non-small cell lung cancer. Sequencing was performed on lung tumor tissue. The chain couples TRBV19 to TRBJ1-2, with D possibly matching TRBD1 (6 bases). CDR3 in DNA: TGTGCCAGTCAACAGGGCATCTATGGCTACACCTTC. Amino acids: CASQQGIYGYTF.